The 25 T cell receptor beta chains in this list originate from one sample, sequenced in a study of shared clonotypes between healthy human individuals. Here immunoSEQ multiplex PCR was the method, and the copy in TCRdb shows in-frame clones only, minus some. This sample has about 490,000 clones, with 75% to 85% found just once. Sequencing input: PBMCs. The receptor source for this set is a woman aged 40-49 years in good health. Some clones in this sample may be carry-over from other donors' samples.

As DNA, the CDR3 is TGTGCCAGCAGCTTGGCGGTGTCGGGGGGGGCTTCCTACGAGCAGTACTTC. This encodes CASSLAVSGGASYEQYF. The chain recombines TRBV5-8 with TRBJ2-7, with 8 positions matching TRBD2. V dropped 0 bases and J dropped 1; count of bases not matched to a gene: 9. CDR3 length: 17 amino acids. Germline CDR1 reads SGHTS; CDR2 reads YDEGEE.

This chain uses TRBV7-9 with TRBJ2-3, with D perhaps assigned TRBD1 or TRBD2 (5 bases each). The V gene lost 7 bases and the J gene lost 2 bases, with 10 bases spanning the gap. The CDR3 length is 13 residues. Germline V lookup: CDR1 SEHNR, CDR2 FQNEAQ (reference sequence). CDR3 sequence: CASTLGDTDTQYF. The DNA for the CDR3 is TGTGCCAGCACTTTGGGGGACACAGATACGCAGTATTTT.

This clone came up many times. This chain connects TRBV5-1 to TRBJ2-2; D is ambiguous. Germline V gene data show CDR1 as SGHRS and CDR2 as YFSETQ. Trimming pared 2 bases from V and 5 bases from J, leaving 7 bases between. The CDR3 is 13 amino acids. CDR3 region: CASSLSETGELFF. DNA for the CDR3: TGCGCCAGCAGCTTATCGGAAACCGGGGAGCTGTTTTTT.

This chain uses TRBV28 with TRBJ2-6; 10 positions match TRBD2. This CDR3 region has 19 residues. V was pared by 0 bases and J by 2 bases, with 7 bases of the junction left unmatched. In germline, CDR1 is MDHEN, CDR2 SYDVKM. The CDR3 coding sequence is TGTGCCAGCAGTTTATGGGTGCTAGCGGGAGATCCTGGGGCCAACGTCCTGACTTTC. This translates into CASSLWVLAGDPGANVLTF.

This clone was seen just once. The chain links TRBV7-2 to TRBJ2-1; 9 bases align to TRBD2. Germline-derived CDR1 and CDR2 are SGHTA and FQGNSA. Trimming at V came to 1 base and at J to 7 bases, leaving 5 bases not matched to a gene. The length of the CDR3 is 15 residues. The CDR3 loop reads CASSLGSGRWNEQFF. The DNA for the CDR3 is TGTGCCAGCAGCTTAGGCAGCGGGAGGTGGAATGAGCAGTTCTTC.

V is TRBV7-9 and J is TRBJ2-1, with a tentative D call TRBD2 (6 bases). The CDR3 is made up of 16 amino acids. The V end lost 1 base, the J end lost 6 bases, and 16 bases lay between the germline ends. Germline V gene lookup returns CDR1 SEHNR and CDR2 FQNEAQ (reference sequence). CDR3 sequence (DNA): TGTGCCAGCAGCTTAGATTTGTCGGGAGTCTCCAATGAGCAGTTCTTC. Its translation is CASSLDLSGVSNEQFF. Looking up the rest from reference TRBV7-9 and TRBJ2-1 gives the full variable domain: DTGVSQNPRHKITKRGQNVTFRCDPISEHNRLYWYRQTLGQGPEFLTYFQNEAQLEKSRLLSDRFSAERPKGSFSTLEIQRTEQGDSAMYLCASSLDLSGVSNEQFFGPGTRLTVL.

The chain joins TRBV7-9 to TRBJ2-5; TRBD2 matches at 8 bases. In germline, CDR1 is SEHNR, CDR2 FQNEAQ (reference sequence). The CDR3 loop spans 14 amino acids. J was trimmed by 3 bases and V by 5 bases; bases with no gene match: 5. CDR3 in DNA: TGTGCCAGCAGCCCCCCGGGACTAGAAGAGACCCAGTACTTC. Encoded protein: CASSPPGLEETQYF.

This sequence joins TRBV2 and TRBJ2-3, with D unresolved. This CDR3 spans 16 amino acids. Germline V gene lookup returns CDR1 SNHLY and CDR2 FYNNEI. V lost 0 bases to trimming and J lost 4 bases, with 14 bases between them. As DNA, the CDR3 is TGTGCCAGCAGTGAAGCGCTTGCGGTTATGGCAGATACGCAGTATTTT. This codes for CASSEALAVMADTQYF.

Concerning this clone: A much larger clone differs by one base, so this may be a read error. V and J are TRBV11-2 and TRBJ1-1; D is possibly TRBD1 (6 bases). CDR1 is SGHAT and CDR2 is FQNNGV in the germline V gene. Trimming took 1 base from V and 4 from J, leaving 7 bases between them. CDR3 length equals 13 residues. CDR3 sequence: CASSLARGTEAFF. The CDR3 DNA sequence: TGTGCCAGCAGCTTAGCCAGGGGCACTGAAGCTTTCTTT.

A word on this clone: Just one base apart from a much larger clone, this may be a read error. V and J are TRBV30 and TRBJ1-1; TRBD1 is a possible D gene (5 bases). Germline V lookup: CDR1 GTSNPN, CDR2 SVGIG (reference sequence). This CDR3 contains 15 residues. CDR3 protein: CARSLPLGLNTEAFF. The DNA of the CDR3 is TGTGCCCGGAGCTTACCTTTGGGACTTAACACTGAAGCTTTCTTT. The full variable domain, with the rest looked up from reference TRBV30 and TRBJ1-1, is SQTIHQWPATLVQPVGSPLSLECTVEGTSNPNLYWYRQAAGRGLQLLFYSVGIGQISSEVPQNLSASRPQDRQFILSSKKLLLSDSGFYLCARSLPLGLNTEAFFGQGTRLTVV.

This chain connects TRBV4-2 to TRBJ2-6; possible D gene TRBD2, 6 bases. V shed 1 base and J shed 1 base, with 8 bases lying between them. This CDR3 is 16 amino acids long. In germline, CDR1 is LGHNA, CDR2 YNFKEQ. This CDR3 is CASSQGAGSGANVLTF. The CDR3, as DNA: TGTGCCAGCAGCCAAGGTGCGGGATCTGGGGCCAACGTCCTGACTTTC.

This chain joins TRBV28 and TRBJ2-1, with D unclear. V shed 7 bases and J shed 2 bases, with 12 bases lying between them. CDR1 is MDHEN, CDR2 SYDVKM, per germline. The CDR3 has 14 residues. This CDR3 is CASTRGSPYNEQFF. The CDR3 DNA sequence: TGTGCCAGCACGCGCGGATCTCCCTACAATGAGCAGTTCTTC.

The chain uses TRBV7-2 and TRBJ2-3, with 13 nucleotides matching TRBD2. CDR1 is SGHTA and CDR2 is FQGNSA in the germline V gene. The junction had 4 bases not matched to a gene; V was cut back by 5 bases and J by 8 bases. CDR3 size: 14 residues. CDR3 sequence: CASSPRLAGGTQYF. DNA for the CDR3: TGTGCCAGCAGCCCGCGACTAGCGGGAGGTACGCAGTATTTT.

The CDR3 spells CSVPGAANEKLFF. The CDR3 DNA reads TGCAGCGTACCAGGAGCGGCTAATGAAAAACTGTTTTTT. The J gene is TRBJ1-4, the V gene TRBV29-1; D remains unclear. The ends were cut back, 6 bases at V and 3 bases at J, with 11 bases in the middle. Germline V lookup: CDR1 SQVTM, CDR2 ANQGSEA. The CDR3 extends over 13 amino acids.

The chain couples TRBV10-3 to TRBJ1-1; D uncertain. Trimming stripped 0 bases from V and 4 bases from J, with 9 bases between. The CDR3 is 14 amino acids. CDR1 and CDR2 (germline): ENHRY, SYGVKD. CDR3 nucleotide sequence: TGTGCCATCAGTGAGTCGAAGGTTATCACTGAAGCTTTCTTT. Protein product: CAISESKVITEAFF.

CDR3 DNA: TGTGCCAGTAGTATAAGGGGCGGCGAAAAACTGTTTTTT. Translation: CASSIRGGEKLFF. The chain couples TRBV19 to TRBJ1-4; possible D gene TRBD1, 5 bases. CDR1 is LNHDA and CDR2 is SQIVND in the germline V gene (reference sequence). The V end was cut by 2 bases, the J end by 8 bases, with 9 bases between. This CDR3 has 13 amino acids.

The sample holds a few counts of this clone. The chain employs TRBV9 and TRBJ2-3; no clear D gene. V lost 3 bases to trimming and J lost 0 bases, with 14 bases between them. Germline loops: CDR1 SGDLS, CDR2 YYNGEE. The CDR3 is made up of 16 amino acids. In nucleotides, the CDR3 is TGTGCCAGCAGCGCCGGTACAGCGCCCAGCACAGATACGCAGTATTTT. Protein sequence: CASSAGTAPSTDTQYF.

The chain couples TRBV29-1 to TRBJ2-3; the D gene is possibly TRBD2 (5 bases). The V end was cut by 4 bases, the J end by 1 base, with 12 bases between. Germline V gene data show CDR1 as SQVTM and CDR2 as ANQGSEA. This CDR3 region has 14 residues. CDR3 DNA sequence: TGCAGCGTTGGAGGGAAGAGACGCACAGATACGCAGTATTTT. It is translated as CSVGGKRRTDTQYF.

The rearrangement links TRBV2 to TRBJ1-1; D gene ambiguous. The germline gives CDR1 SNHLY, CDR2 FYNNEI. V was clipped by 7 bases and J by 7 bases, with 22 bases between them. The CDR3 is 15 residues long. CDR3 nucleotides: TGTGCCAGCACCCCGATGAGCCGACCGACTAATGAAGCTTTCTTT. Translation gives CASTPMSRPTNEAFF.

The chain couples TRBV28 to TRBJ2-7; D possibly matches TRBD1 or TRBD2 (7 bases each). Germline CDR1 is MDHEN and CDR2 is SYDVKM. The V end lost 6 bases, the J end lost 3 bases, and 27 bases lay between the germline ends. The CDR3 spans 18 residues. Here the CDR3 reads CASSAPQGRGPNVYEQYF. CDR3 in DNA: TGTGCCAGCAGCGCCCCCCAGGGGAGGGGGCCGAATGTCTACGAGCAGTACTTC.

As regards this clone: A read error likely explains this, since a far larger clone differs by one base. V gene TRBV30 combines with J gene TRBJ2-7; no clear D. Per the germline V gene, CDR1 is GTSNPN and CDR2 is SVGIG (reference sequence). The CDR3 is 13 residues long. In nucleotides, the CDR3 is TGTGCCTGGAGTGTGTCCTTCGAAAGCGAGCAGTGCTTC. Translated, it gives CAWSVSFESEQCF.

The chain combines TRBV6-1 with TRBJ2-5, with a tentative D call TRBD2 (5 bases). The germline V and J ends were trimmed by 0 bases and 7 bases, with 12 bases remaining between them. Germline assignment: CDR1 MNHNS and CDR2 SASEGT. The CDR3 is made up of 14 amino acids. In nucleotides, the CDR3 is TGTGCCAGCAGTGAAGCGCGGGTCTTGGGGACCCAGTACTTC. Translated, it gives CASSEARVLGTQYF.

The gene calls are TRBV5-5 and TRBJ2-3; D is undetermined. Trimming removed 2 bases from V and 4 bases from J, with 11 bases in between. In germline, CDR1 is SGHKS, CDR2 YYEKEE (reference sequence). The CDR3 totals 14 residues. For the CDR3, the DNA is TGTGCCAGCAGCTTTGGCAGGCAAGCAGATACGCAGTATTTT. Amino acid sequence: CASSFGRQADTQYF. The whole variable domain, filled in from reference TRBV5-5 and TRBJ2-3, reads DAGVTQSPTHLIKTRGQQVTLRCSPISGHKSVSWYQQVLGQGPQFIFQYYEKEERGRGNFPDRFSARQFPNYSSELNVNALLLGDSALYLCASSFGRQADTQYFGPGTRLTVL.

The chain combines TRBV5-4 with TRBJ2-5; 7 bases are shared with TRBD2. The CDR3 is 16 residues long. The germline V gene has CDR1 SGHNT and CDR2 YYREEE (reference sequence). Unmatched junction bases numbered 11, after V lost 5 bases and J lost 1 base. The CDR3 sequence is CASSSGRAGFQETQYF. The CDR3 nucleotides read TGTGCCAGCAGTTCGGGGAGAGCGGGATTCCAAGAGACCCAGTACTTC.

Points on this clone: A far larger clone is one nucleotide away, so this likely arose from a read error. CDR3: CAWSSPADYAF. CDR3 in DNA: TGTGCCTGGAGTTCTCCCGCGGACTACGCCTTC. V and J are TRBV30 and TRBJ1-2; no firm D call. Germline loops: CDR1 GTSNPN, CDR2 SVGIG (reference sequence). CDR3 length: 11 amino acids.